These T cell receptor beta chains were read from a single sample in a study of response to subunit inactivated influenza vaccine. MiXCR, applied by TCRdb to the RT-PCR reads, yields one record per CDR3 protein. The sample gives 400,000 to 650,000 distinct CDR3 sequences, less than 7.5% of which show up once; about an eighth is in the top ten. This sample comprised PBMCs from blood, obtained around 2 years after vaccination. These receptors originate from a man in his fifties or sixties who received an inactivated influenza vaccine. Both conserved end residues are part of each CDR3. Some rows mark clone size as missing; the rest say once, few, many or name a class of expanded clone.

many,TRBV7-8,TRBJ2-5,CASSLVSSTGLETQYF
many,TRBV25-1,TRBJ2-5,CASSDPRSAFSNQETQYF
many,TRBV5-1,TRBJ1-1,CASRGDVMNTEAFF
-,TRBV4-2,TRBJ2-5,CASSQDYGRAQETQYF
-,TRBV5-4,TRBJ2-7,CASRPGLAASDEQYF
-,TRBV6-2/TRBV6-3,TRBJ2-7,CASRSPTRDYEQYF
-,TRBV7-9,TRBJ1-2,CASSFPWGGYTF
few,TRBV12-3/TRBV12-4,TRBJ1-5,CASSLAGTGIGQPQHF
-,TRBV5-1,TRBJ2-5,CASRTGQNVQETQYF
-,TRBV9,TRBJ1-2,CASSPGDSRRGYTF
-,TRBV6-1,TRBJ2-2,CASSGLYREGQTGELFF
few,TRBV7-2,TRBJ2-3,CASSLLYRGGTDTQYF
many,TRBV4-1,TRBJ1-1,CASSSQDSHTEAFF
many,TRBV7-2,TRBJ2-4,CASRLSGGAGSPKNIQYF
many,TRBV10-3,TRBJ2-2,CAMREGPSGELFF
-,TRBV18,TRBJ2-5,CASSQLAGEQTQYF
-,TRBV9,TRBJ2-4,CASSVGGGQGGNIQYF
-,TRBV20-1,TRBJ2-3,CSASPRVGQYF
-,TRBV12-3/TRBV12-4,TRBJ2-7,CASSVAGTGSYEQYF
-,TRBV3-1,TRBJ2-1,CASSQVTPEQFF
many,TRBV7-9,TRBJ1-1,CASSLTDAMNTEAFF
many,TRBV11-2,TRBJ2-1,CASSLVVLAGGLNEQFF
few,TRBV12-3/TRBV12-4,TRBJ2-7,CASSLGPLSSYEQYF
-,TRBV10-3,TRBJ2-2,CAISEWNTGTTGELFF
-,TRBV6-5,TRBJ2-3,CASSYSRGGRDTQYF
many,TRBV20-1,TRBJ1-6,CSATFQGGGSPLHF
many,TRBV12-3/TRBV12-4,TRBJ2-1,CASTPNTGGYNEQFF
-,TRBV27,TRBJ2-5,CASSQNRRPESTQYF
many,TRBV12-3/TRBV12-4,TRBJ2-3,CASSLRFTDTQYF
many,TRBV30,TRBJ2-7,CAWSTRVSYEQYF
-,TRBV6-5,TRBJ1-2,CASSWRRDSYGYTF
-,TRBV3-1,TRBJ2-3,CASSESGSGLDTQYF
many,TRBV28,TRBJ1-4,CASSLSQGRTELFF
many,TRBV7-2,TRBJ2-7,CASSYQRGDTYEQYF
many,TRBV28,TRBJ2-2,CASSPSPGGGPPGELFF
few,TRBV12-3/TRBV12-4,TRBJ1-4,CASSRQGVNEKLFF
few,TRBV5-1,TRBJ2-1,CASSSGGTSGGGEQFF
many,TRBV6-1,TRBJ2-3,CASSTGLAGGPGTDTQYF
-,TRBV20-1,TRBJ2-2,CSAPFKRGAGELFF
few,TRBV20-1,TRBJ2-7,CSASFRGGGTYEQYF
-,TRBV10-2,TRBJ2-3,CASSDPAVRANTDTQYF